This TCR beta chain came from a study of control samples from healthy donors and cancer patients. The table came from immunoSEQ multiplex PCR; TCRdb's copy has only in-frame clones and leaves some out. This table has about 160,000 clones, roughly 94% appearing once. This CDR3 spans 15 amino acids. From germline, CDR1 is SGHNT and CDR2 YENEEA. Trimming stripped 1 base from V and 4 bases from J, with 13 bases between. This TCR was sampled from a man in his 60s with colorectal cancer. The sequenced material came from PBMCs. The chain joins TRBV11-3 to TRBJ2-5; D assignment may be TRBD1 or TRBD2 (5 bases each). The CDR3, as DNA: TGTGCCAGCAGCTTAGGACGGGGCATTGGAGAGACCCAGTACTTC. Translated: CASSLGRGIGETQYF.